Listed here is a single T cell receptor (beta chain). Original processing notes: Using reference gene primer amplification, nucleated cell counts were estimated. Data came from immunoSEQ multiplex PCR; TCRdb stores just in-frame clones and leaves some out. From that table come the V and J calls and clone size; the DNA was used to work out D and trimming. There are some 50,000 clones in the sample; around 83% occur only once, and approximately 7.7% lies in the top ten. This sample is part of a study of blood T cell repertoires in COVID-19. About the research overall: Samples came from the United States, Italy and Spain, spanning acute and convalescent COVID-19. The cDNA or gDNA used as material had been derived from T cells, B-cell-depleted T cells, or PBMCs.

This TCR was sampled from a human donor in a cohort sampled during active COVID-19. The sample was peripheral blood.

As DNA, the CDR3 is TGCAGCGTTGAAAGTGATAAGCGCCTCAACACTGAAGCTTTCTTT. Its protein is CSVESDKRLNTEAFF. The chain has TRBV29-1 and TRBJ1-1, with D unresolved. The V end lost 2 bases, the J end lost 2 bases, and 15 bases lay between the germline ends. The CDR3 is made up of 15 amino acids. CDR1 is SQVTM and CDR2 is ANQGSEA in the germline V gene.